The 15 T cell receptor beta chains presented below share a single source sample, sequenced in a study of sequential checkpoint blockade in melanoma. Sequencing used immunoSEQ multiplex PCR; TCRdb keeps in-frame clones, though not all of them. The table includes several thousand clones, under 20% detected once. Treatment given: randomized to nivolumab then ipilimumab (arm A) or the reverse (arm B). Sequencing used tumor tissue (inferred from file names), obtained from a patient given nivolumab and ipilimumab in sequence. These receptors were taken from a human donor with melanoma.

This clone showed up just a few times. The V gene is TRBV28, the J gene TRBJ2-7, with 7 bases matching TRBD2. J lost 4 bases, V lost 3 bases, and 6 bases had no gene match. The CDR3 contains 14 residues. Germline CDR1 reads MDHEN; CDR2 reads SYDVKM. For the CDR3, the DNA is TGTGCCAGCAGTTTTTTTGCCGGGGGGTACGAGCAGTACTTC. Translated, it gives CASSFFAGGYEQYF.

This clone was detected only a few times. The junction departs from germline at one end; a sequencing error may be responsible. As DNA, the CDR3 is TGTGCTAGCAGCACCGGGACAGGACTGTACAATGAGCAGTTCTTC. Residues: CASSTGTGLYNEQFF. The chain links TRBV11-3 to TRBJ2-1; 8 bases align to TRBD1. The CDR3 loop spans 15 amino acids. Germline lookup yields CDR1 SGHNT and CDR2 YENEEA.

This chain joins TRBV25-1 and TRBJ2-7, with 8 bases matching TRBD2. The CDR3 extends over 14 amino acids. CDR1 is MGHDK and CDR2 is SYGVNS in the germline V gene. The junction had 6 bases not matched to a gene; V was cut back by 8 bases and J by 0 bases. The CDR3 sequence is CASQASGSSYEQYF. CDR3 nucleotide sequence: TGTGCCAGCCAGGCAAGCGGGAGCTCCTACGAGCAGTACTTC.

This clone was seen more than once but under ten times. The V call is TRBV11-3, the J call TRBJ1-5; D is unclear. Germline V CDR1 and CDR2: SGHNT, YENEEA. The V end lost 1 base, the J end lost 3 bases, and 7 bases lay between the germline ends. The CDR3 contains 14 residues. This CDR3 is CASSLGGFNQPQHF. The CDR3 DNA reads TGTGCCAGCAGCTTAGGTGGTTTCAATCAGCCCCAGCATTTT.

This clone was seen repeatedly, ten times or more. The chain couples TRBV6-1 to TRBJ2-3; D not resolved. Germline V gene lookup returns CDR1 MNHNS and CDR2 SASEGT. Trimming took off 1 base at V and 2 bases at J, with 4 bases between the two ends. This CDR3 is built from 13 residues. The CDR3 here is CASSEVYTDTQYF. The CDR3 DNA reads TGTGCCAGCAGTGAAGTCTACACAGATACGCAGTATTTT.

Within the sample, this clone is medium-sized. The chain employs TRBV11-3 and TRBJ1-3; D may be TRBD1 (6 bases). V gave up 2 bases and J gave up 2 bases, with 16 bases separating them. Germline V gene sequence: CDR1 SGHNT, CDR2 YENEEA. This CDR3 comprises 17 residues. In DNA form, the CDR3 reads TGTGCCAGCAGCTTAAGTACGGGCAGGGGAGCTGGAAACACCATATATTTT. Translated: CASSLSTGRGAGNTIYF. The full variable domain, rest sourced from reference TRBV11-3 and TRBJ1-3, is EAGVVQSPRYKIIEKKQPVAFWCNPISGHNTLYWYLQNLGQGPELLIRYENEEAVDDSQLPKDRFSAERLKGVDSTLKIQPAELGDSAVYLCASSLSTGRGAGNTIYFGEGSWLTVV.

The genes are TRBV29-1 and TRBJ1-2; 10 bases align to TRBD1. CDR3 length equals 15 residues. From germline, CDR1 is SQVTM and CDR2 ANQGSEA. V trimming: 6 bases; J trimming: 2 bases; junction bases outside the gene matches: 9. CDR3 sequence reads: CSVNRDRGSNYGYTF. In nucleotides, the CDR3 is TGCAGCGTCAACCGGGACAGGGGTTCCAACTATGGCTACACCTTC.

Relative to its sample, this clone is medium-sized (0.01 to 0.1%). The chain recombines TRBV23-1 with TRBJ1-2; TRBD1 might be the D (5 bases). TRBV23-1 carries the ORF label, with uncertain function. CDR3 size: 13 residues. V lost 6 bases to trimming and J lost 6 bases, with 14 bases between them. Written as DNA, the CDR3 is TGCGCCAGCAGCTTCATCGGGGGAAATGGCTACACCTTC. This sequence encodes CASSFIGGNGYTF.

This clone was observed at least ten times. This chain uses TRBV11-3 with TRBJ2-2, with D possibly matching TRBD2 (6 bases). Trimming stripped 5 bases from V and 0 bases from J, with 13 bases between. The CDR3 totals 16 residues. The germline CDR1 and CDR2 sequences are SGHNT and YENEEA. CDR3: CASSPVGGANTGELFF. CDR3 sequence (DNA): TGTGCCAGCAGCCCGGTTGGCGGGGCGAACACCGGGGAGCTGTTTTTT.

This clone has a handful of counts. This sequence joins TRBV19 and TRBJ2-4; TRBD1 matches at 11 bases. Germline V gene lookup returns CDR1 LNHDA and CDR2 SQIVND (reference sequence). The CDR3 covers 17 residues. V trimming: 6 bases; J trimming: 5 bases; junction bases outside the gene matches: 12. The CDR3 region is CASRSWTGGLLENIQYF. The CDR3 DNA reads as TGTGCCAGTAGATCTTGGACAGGGGGCTTGTTGGAAAACATTCAGTACTTC.

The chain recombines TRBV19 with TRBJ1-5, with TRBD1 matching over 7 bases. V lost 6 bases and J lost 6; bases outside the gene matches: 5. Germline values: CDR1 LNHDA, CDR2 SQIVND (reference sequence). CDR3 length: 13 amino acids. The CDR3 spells CASSYRGSQPQHF. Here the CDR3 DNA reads TGTGCCAGTAGCTACAGGGGAAGTCAGCCCCAGCATTTT.

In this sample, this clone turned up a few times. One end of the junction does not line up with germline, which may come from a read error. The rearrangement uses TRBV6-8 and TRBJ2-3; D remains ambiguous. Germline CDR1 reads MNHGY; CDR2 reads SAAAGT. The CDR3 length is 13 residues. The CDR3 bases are TGTGCCATCAGTGGGGTGTTCACAGATACGCAGTATTTT. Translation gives CAISGVFTDTQYF.

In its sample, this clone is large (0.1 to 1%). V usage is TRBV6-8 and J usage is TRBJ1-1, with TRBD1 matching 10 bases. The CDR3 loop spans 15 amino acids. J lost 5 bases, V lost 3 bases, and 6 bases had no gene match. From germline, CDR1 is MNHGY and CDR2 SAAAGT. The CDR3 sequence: CASSYTGQGYTEAFF. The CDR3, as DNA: TGTGCCAGCAGTTATACGGGACAGGGGTATACTGAAGCTTTCTTT.

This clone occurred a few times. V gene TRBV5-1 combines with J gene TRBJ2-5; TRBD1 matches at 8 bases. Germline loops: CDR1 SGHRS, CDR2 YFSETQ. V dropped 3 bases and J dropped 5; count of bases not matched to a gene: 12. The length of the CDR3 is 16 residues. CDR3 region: CASSSLDRALGETQYF. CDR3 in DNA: TGCGCCAGCAGCTCCTTGGACAGGGCCCTGGGGGAGACCCAGTACTTC. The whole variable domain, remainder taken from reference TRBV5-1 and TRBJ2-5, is KAGVTQTPRYLIKTRGQQVTLSCSPISGHRSVSWYQQTPGQGLQFLFEYFSETQRNKGNFPGRFSGRQFSNSRSEMNVSTLELGDSALYLCASSSLDRALGETQYFGPGTRLLVL.

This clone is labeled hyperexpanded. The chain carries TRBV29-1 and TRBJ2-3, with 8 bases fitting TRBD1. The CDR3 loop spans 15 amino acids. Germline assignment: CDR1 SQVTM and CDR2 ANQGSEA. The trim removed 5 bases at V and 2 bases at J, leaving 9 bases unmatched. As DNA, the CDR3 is TGCAGCGTTCGGTCTCTGACAGGGGCCACAGATACGCAGTATTTT. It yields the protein CSVRSLTGATDTQYF.